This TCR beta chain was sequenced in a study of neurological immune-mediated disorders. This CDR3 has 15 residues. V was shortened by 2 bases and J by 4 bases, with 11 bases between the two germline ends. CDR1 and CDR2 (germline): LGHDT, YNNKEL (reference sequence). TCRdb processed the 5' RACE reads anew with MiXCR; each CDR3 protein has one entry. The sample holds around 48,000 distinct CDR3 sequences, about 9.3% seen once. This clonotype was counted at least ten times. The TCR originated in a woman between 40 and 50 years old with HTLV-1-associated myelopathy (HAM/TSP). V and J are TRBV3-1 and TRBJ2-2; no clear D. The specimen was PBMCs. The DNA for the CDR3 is TGTGCCAGCAGCCAAAGAAGGTTGGGCACCGGGGAGCTGTTTTTT. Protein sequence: CASSQRRLGTGELFF.